The clone carrying this T cell receptor (beta chain) was seen just once. Some clones are missing from TCRdb's copy, which holds only in-frame ones; the method was immunoSEQ multiplex PCR. There are about 120,000 clones in the sample; about 87% occur only once, and around 12% lies in the top ten. This sample is drawn from a study of T cell responses to AZD1222 COVID-19 vaccine. The CDR3 spans 15 residues. Germline CDR1 is LNHNV and CDR2 is YYDKDF (reference sequence). The J segment lost 9 bases and the V segment lost 4 bases, leaving 9 bases of the junction unmatched. The sample was peripheral blood, taken on day 0 of AZD1222 vaccination. The V gene is TRBV15, the J gene TRBJ1-6; 7 bases line up with TRBD1. The origin of this receptor is an adult in good health. CDR3 sequence reads: CATSTRAGGRSPLHF. DNA for the CDR3: TGTGCCACCAGCACCCGTGCAGGGGGGCGTTCACCCCTCCACTTT.